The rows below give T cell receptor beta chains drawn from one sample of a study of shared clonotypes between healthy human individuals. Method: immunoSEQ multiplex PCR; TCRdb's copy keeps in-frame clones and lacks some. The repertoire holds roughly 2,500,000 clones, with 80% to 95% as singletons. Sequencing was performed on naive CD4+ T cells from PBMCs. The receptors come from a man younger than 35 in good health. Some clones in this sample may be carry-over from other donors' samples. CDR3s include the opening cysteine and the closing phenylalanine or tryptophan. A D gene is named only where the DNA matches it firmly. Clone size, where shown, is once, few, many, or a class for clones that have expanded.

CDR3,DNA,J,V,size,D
CASTKRPTGPYEQYF,TGCGCCAGCACCAAACGACCGACAGGGCCCTACGAGCAGTACTTC,TRBJ2-7,TRBV5-1,.,TRBD1
CAWSPPVGREYF,TGTGCCTGGAGTCCCCCGGTAGGGAGGGAGTACTTC,TRBJ2-7,TRBV30,.,TRBD2
CASSATGSSNEQFF,TGTGCCAGCAGTGCGACGGGGTCAAGCAATGAGCAGTTCTTC,TRBJ2-1,TRBV9,.,.
CASSQGVDTQYF,TGCGCCAGCAGCCAAGGGGTAGATACGCAGTATTTT,TRBJ2-3,TRBV4-1,.,.
CAWIRTGNVPDNYGYTF,TGTGCCTGGATCCGGACAGGGAACGTACCTGATAACTATGGCTACACCTTC,TRBJ1-2,TRBV30,.,TRBD1
CASSLGQPGNARGYTF,TGTGCCAGCAGCTTGGGACAGCCGGGGAATGCTAGAGGCTACACCTTC,TRBJ1-2,TRBV5-4,.,.
CASRSHISSGRADEQYF,TGTGCCAGCAGAAGCCACATCAGTAGCGGGAGGGCCGACGAGCAGTACTTC,TRBJ2-7,TRBV25-1,once,TRBD2
CASSPRGTEAFF,TGTGCCAGCAGCCCCAGGGGGACTGAAGCTTTCTTT,TRBJ1-1,TRBV28,.,TRBD1
CASSQAGQGASEQFF,TGTGCCAGCAGCCAAGCGGGACAGGGGGCGAGTGAGCAGTTCTTC,TRBJ2-1,TRBV4-2,.,TRBD1
CASSPPGALSYEQYF,TGTGCCAGCAGCCCCCCCGGGGCGCTTTCCTACGAGCAGTACTTC,TRBJ2-7,TRBV7-6,.,.
CASSEVGGFVETQYF,TGTGCCAGCAGTGAAGTGGGAGGGTTTGTAGAGACCCAGTACTTC,TRBJ2-5,TRBV2,.,TRBD2
CASSLVAGSTGELFF,TGCGCCAGCAGCTTGGTGGCGGGTAGCACCGGGGAGCTGTTTTTT,TRBJ2-2,TRBV5-1,.,.
CASSVGPGTSGNVNEQFF,TGTGCCAGCAGCGTAGGGCCCGGGACTAGCGGGAATGTCAATGAGCAGTTCTTC,TRBJ2-1,TRBV9,.,TRBD2
CAITSRAGSSYNEQFF,TGTGCCATTACGTCCCGGGCAGGATCCTCCTACAATGAGCAGTTCTTC,TRBJ2-1,TRBV28,.,.
CASSFSSMNTEAFF,TGTGCCAGCAGTTTTAGCTCCATGAACACTGAAGCTTTCTTT,TRBJ1-1,TRBV2,.,.
CASRAVSVGSYEQYF,TGTGCCAGCAGAGCAGTGTCTGTCGGCTCCTACGAGCAGTACTTC,TRBJ2-7,TRBV11-2,.,.
CASSTGLVIETQYF,TGTGCCAGCAGCACGGGACTAGTGATCGAGACCCAGTACTTC,TRBJ2-5,TRBV7-8,.,TRBD2
CASSPQAVSSGNTIYF,TGTGCCAGCAGCCCCCAGGCGGTGAGCTCTGGAAACACCATATATTTT,TRBJ1-3,TRBV9,.,.
CASSELGTGLGEQYF,TGTGCCAGCAGTGAATTAGGGACGGGACTCGGCGAGCAGTACTTC,TRBJ2-7,TRBV6-1,.,.
CAISGLGTSGSFNEQFF,TGTGCCATCAGTGGGCTCGGTACTAGCGGGAGTTTTAATGAGCAGTTCTTC,TRBJ2-1,TRBV10-3,.,TRBD2
CASSEIGTESQETQYF,TGTGCCAGCAGTGAAATAGGGACAGAGTCACAAGAGACCCAGTACTTC,TRBJ2-5,TRBV25-1,.,TRBD1
CASSYSLTTGGELFF,TGTGCCAGCAGTTACTCACTAACTACGGGCGGGGAGCTGTTTTTT,TRBJ2-2,TRBV6-5,.,.
CASSLAGRLASTDTQYF,TGTGCCAGCAGCTTGGCCGGTCGGCTTGCTAGCACAGATACGCAGTATTTT,TRBJ2-3,TRBV5-4,.,.
CASSVQSTGNTIYF,TGTGCCAGCAGCGTTCAGAGTACTGGAAACACCATATATTTT,TRBJ1-3,TRBV9,.,.
CATQAGAGGDEQFF,TGCGCCACCCAGGCAGGGGCCGGAGGCGATGAGCAGTTCTTC,TRBJ2-1,TRBV5-1,.,.
CASSFRNQPQHF,TGTGCCAGCAGCTTCCGTAATCAGCCCCAGCATTTT,TRBJ1-5,TRBV5-6,.,.
CASSLPWAGGDEQYF,TGTGCCAGCAGTTTACCTTGGGCGGGAGGAGACGAGCAGTACTTC,TRBJ2-7,TRBV28,.,TRBD2
CASSSLRGDRGSTGELFF,TGCGCCAGCAGCTCTTTAAGAGGGGACAGGGGGTCCACCGGGGAGCTGTTTTTT,TRBJ2-2,TRBV5-1,.,TRBD1
CASSYLGARGSGTEAFF,TGTGCCAGTAGTTACCTGGGGGCAAGGGGTTCAGGCACTGAAGCTTTCTTT,TRBJ1-1,TRBV19,.,.
CASSLRWVSGANVLTF,TGCGCCAGCAGCTTGCGGTGGGTGTCTGGGGCCAACGTCCTGACTTTC,TRBJ2-6,TRBV5-1,.,.